This T cell receptor (beta chain) was sequenced for a study of cytomegalovirus exposure and HLA in healthy donors. Study-wide findings and caveats: Reports credit the classifier with highly specific, highly sensitive diagnosis of cytomegalovirus status.

The CDR3 covers 16 residues. CDR1 and CDR2 (germline): MDHEN, SYDVKM. The ends were cut back, 6 bases at V and 1 base at J, with 13 bases in the middle. A note on this clone: Its target is not known.

PCR employed 60 Vbeta and 13 Jbeta primers. Produced via immunoSEQ multiplex PCR; TCRdb's table is partial and in-frame only. Of 150,000 to 200,000 clones in the sample, around 77% were seen once. The sample taken for sequencing was PBMCs. V gene TRBV28 combines with J gene TRBJ2-6; D perhaps matches TRBD1 (5 bases). The source of this sequence is a man in his fifties in good health and CMV-seropositive. The CDR3 loop reads CASSPIQGSGANVLTF. CDR3 nucleotides: TGTGCCAGCAGCCCCATCCAGGGATCTGGGGCCAACGTCCTGACTTTC.